The entry below describes one TCR beta chain. Its antigen is not known. This sample is drawn from a study of blood T cells in healthy people across ages. CDR1 SGHTA and CDR2 FQGNSA come from the germline V gene. This CDR3 has 14 amino acids. V was clipped by 4 bases and J by 6 bases; unmatched bases: 4. Study-wide results and limits: Estimates of diversity drawn from one million T cells were considered underestimates.

Then a second PCR, running roughly 7 to 12 cycles, was carried out with a sample-barcoded 5' primer and a J-beta primer mix. Every cDNA was tagged by a template-switch adaptor with 12 random nucleotides. A single record per CDR3 protein comes from TCRdb applying MiXCR to the 5' RACE reads. The profile covers 800,000 or so distinct CDR3 sequences, with roughly 25% appearing a single time and 3% to 4.5% taken by the ten largest. The data also belong to a second study, concerning T cells of mothers and their children. That work adds: Samples were provided by three healthy Caucasian mothers and their six children. Over 8.5 million reads per mother and 2.5 million to 3.5 million per child were obtained.

This rearrangement joins TRBV7-2 to TRBJ2-2; TRBD1 matches 8 bases. This receptor was obtained from a boy aged 5-17 years in good health. Source material: blood. The CDR3 nucleotides are TGTGCCAGCAGCTATCAGGGGGCCGCCGGGGAGCTGTTTTTT. It is translated as CASSYQGAAGELFF.